What follows is one TCR beta chain and its context. Its antigen is unknown. The data were produced by immunoSEQ multiplex PCR, yet TCRdb's version contains in-frame clones alone and is incomplete. The data show nearly 500,000 clones, over 60% seen once. The sample belongs to a study of shared clonotypes between healthy human individuals. Findings and limits, study-wide: Investigators collected only blood, and repertoires in tissues likely differ.

Unsorted samples drew genomic DNA from 85 million to 90 million PBMCs. The CDR3 runs 13 residues. Germline CDR1 reads MNHEY; CDR2 reads SMNVEV (reference sequence). J gave up 5 bases and V 6 bases, and 4 bases lay outside the gene matches. Sequences were obtained from PBMCs. This chain joins TRBV27 and TRBJ1-5; 7 nucleotides line up with TRBD1. This TCR came from a woman aged 40 to 50 in good health. Some clones in this sample may be carry-over from other donors' samples. The CDR3: CASRRDRDQPQHF. CDR3 coding DNA: TGTGCCAGCAGGAGGGACAGAGATCAGCCCCAGCATTTT.